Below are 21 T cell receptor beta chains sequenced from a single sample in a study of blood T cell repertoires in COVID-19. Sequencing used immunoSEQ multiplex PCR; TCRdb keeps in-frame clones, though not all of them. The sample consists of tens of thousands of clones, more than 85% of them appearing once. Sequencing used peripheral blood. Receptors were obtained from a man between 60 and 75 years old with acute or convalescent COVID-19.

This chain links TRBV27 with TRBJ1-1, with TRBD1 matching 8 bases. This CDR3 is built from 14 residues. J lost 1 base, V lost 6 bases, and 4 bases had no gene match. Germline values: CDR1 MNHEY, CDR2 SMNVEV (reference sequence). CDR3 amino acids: CASRLGQANTEAFF. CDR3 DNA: TGTGCCAGCAGACTGGGACAGGCGAACACTGAAGCTTTCTTT.

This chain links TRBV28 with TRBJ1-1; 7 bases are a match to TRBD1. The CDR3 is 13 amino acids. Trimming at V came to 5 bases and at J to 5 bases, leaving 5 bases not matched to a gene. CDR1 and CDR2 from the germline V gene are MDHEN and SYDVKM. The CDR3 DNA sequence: TGTGCCAGCAGTCGGACAGGAGGGACTGAAGCTTTCTTT. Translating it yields CASSRTGGTEAFF.

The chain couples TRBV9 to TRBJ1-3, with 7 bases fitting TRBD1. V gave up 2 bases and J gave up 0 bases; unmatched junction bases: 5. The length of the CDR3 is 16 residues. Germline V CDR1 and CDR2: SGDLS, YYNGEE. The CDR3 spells CASSVMTGYSGNTIYF. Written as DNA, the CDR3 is TGTGCCAGCAGCGTGATGACAGGGTACTCTGGAAACACCATATATTTT.

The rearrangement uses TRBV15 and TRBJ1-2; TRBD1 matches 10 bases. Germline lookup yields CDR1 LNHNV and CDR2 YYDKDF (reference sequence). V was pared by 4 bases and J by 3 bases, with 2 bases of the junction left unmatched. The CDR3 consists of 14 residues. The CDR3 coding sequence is TGTGCCACCAGCACGACAGGGGGCGACTATGGCTACACCTTC. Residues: CATSTTGGDYGYTF.

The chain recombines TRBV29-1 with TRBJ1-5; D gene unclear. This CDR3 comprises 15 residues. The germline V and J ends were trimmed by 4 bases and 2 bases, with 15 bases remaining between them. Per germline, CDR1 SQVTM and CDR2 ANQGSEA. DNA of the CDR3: TGCAGCGTTGGGCAGGATTCGCGGGGCAATCAGCCCCAGCATTTT. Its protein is CSVGQDSRGNQPQHF.

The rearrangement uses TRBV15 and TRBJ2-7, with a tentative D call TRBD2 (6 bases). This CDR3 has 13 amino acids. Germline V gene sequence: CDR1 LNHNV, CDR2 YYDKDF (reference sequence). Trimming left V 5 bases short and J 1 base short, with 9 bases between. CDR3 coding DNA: TGTGCCACCAGCCGGGACTTATCCTACGAGCAGTACTTC. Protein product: CATSRDLSYEQYF. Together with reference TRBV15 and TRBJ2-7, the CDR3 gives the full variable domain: DAMVIQNPRYQVTQFGKPVTLSCSQTLNHNVMYWYQQKSSQAPKLLFHYYDKDFNNEADTPDNFQSRRPNTSFCFLDIRSPGLGDTAMYLCATSRDLSYEQYFGPGTRLTVT.

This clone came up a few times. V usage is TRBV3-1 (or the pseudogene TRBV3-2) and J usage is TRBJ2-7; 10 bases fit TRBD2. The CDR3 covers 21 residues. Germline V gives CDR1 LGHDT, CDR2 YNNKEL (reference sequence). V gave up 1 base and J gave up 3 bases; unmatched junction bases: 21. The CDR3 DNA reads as TGTGCCAGCAGCCAAGTAACTCCTTGGCTAGCGGGAGAGCCCCGGGGCTACGAGCAGTACTTC. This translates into CASSQVTPWLAGEPRGYEQYF.

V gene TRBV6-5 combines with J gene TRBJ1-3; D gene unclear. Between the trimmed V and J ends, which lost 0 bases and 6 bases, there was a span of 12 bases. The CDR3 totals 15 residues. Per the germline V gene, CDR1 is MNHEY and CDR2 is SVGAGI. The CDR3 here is CASSYSDGDLNTIYF. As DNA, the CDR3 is TGTGCCAGCAGTTACTCCGACGGGGATCTAAACACCATATATTTT.

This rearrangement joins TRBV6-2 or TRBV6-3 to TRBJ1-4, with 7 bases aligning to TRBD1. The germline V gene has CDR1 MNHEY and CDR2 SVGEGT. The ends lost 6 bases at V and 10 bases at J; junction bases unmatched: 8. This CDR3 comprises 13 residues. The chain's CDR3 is CASSLEGATKLFF. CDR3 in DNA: TGTGCCAGCAGCTTGGAGGGGGCCACAAAACTGTTTTTT.

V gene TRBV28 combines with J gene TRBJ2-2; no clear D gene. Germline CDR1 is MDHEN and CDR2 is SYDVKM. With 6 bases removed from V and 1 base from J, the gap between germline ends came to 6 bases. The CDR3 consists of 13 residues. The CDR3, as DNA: TGTGCCAGCAGCCACAGGAACACCGGGGAGCTGTTTTTT. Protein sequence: CASSHRNTGELFF.

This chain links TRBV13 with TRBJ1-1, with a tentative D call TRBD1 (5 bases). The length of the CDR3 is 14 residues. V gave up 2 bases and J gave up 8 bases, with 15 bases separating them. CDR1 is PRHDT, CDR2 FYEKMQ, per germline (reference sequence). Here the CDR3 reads CASSLRSGGTEAFF. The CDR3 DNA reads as TGTGCCAGCAGCTTACGGAGCGGCGGGACGGAAGCTTTCTTT.

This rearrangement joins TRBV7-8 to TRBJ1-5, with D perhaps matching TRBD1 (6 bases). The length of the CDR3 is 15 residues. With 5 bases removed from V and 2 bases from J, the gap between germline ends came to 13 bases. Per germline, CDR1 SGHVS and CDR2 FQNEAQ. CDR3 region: CASSLLRGRNQPQHF. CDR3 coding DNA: TGTGCCAGCAGCCTGCTGCGGGGGCGCAATCAGCCCCAGCATTTT.

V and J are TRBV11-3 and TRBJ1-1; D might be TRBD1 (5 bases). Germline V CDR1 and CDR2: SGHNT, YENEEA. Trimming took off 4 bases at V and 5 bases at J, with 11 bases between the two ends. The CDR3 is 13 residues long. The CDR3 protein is CASSWTLGTEAFF. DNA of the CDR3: TGTGCCAGCAGCTGGACACTGGGAACTGAAGCTTTCTTT.

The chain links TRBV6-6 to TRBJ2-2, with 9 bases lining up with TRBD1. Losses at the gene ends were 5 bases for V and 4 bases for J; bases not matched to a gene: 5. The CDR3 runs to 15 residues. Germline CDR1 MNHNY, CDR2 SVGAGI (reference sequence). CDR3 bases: TGTGCCAGCAGTGGAAACAGGGGGCCCACCGGGGAGCTGTTTTTT. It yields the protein CASSGNRGPTGELFF.

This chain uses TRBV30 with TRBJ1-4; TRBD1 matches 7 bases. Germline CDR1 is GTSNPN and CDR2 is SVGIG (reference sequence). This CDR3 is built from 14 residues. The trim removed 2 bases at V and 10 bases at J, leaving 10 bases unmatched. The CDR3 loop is CAWSRQGLGGKLFF. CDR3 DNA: TGTGCCTGGAGTAGACAGGGCCTAGGGGGAAAACTGTTTTTT.

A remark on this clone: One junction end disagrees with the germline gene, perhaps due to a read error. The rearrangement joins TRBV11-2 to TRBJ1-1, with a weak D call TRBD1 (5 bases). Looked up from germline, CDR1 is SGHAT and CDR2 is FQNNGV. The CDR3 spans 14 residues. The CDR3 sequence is CASSVEQVQPKAFF. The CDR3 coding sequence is TGTGCCAGCAGCGTAGAACAGGTCCAACCGAAAGCTTTCTTT.

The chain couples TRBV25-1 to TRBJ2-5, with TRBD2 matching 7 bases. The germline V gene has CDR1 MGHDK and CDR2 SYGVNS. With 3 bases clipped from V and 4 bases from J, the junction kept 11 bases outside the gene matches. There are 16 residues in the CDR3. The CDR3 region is CASSELGGVGSETQYF. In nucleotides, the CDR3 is TGTGCCAGCAGTGAGTTGGGAGGGGTAGGGTCAGAGACCCAGTACTTC.

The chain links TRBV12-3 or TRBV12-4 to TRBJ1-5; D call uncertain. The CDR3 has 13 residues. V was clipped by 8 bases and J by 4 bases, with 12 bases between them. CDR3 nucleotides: TGTGCCAGCGGCTGGGCAGGAAATCAGCCCCAGCATTTT. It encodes CASGWAGNQPQHF.

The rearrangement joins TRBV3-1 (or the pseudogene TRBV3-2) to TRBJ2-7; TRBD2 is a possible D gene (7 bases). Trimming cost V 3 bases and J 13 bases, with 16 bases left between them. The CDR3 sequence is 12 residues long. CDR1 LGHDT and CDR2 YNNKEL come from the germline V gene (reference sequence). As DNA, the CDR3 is TGTGCCAGCAGCCACCTTGGGGAGGGGGAATACTTC. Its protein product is CASSHLGEGEYF.

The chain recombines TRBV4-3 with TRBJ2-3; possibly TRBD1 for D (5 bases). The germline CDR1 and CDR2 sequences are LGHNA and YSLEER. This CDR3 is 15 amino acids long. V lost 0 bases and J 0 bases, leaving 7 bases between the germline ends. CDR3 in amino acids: CASSQDGHSTDTQYF. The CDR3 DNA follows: TGCGCCAGCAGCCAAGATGGACATAGCACAGATACGCAGTATTTT.

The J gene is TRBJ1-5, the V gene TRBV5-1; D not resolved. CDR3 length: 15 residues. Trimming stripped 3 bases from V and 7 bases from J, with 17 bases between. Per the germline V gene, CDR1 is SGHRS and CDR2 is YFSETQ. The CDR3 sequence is CASSYDGGSGQPQHF. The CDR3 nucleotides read TGCGCCAGCAGCTACGACGGCGGATCTGGCCAGCCCCAGCATTTT.